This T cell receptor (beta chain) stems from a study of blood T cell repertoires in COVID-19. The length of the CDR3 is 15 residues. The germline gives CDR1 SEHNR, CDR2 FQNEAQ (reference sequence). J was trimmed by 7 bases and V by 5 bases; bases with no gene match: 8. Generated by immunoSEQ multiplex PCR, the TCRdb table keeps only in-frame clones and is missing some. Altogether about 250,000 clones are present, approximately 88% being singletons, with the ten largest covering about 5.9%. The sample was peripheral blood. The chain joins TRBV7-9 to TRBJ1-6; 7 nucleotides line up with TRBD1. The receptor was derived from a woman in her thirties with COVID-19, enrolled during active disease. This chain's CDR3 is CASSGYRGSNSPLHF. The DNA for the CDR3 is TGTGCCAGCAGCGGATACAGGGGAAGCAATTCACCCCTCCACTTT.